This T cell receptor beta chain originates from a study of neurological immune-mediated disorders. Study results and caveats: Multiple sclerosis was found to have the least TCR clonal expansion, below healthy controls, and HTLV-1-associated myelopathy the most.

Synthesis of cDNA used 5'RACE (with 10-nucleotide random UMIs). Each CDR3 protein gets one entry after TCRdb re-called the 5' RACE reads with MiXCR. The table records tens of thousands of distinct CDR3 sequences, 3.4% of them present only once. This clonotype was observed at least ten times. Its antigen is currently unknown. Where libraries were unsorted, they were derived from 2 million PBMCs stored at -80 degrees C. The receptor comes from a man aged 40-50 years with multiple sclerosis. Sequencing used PBMCs.

This chain's CDR3 is CASSWEGGGRTEAFF. In nucleotides, the CDR3 is TGTGCCAGCAGCTGGGAGGGGGGAGGACGTACTGAAGCTTTCTTT. The genes are TRBV5-5 and TRBJ1-1; D possibly corresponds to TRBD1 (6 bases). The CDR3 is 15 residues long. Germline V CDR1 and CDR2: SGHKS, YYEKEE (reference sequence). Trimming shortened V by 3 bases and J by 5 bases, and 17 bases separated the two germline ends.